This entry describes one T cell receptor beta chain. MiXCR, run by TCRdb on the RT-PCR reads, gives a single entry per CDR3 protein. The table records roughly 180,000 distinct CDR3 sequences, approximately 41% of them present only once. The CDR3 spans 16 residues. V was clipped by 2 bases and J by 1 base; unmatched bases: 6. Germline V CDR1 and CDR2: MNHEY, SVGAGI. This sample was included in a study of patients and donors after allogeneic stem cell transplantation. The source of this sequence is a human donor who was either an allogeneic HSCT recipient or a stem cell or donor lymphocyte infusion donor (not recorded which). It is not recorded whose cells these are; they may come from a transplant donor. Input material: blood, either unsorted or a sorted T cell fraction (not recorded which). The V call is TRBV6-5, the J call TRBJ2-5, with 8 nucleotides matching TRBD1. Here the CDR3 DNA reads TGTGCCAGCAGTTACCGGCAGGGGGCCTCCCAAGAGACCCAGTACTTC. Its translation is CASSYRQGASQETQYF.